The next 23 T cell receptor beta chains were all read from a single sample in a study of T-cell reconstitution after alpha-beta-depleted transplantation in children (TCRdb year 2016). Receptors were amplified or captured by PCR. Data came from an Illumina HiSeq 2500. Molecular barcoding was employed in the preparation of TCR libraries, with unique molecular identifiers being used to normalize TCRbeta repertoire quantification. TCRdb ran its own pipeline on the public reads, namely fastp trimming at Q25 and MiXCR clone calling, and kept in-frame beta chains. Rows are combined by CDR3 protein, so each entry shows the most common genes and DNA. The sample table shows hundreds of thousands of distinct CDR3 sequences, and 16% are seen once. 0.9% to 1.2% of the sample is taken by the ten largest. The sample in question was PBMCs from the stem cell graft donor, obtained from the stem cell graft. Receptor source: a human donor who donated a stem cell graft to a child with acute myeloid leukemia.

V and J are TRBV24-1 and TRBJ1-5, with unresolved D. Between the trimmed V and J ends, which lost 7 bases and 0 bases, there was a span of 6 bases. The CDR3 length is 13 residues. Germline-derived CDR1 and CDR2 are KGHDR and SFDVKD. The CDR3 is CATSETSNQPQHF. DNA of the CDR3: TGTGCCACCAGCGAGACTAGCAATCAGCCCCAGCATTTT.

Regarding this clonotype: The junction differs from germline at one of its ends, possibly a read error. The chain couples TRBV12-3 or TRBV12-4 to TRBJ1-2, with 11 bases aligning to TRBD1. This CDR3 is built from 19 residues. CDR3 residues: CTSSLEWGGTGGQNYGYTF. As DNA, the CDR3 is TGTACCAGCAGTTTAGAATGGGGAGGGACAGGGGGACAAAACTATGGCTACACCTTC.

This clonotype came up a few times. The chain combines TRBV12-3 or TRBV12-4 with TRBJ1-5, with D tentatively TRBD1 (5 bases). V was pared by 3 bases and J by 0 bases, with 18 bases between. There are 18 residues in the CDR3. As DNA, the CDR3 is TGTGCCAGCAGTTTTAAACCTTGGGGCGGATATAGCAATCAGCCCCAGCATTTT. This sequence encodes CASSFKPWGGYSNQPQHF.

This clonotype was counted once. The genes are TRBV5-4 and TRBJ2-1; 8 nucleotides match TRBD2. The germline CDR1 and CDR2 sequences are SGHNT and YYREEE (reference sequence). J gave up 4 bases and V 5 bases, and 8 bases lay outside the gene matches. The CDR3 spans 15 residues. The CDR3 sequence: CASRSPSGLYNEQFF. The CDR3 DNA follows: TGTGCCAGCAGGTCCCCTAGCGGGCTGTACAATGAGCAGTTCTTC.

The CDR3, as DNA: TGTGCCAGCAAAAAAGGACAGCAAGAGACCCAGTACTTC. Translating it yields CASKKGQQETQYF. This chain uses TRBV6-2 or TRBV6-3 with TRBJ2-5; tentative D call: TRBD1 (6 bases). V was trimmed by 7 bases and J by 2 bases, leaving 11 bases between them. The length of the CDR3 is 13 residues. CDR1 and CDR2 from the germline V gene are MNHEY and SVGEGT.

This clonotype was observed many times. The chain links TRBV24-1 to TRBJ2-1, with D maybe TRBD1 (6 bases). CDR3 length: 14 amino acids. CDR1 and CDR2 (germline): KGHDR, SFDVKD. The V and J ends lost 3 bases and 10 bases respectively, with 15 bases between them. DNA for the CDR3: TGTGCCACCAGTGATCATTCAGGGGCAGGCGAGCAGTTCTTC. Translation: CATSDHSGAGEQFF.

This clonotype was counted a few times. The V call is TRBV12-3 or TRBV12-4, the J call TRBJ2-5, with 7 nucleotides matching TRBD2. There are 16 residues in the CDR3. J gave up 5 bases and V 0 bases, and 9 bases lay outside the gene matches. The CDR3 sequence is CASSLAPGLTSETQYF. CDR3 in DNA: TGTGCCAGCAGTTTAGCTCCGGGACTAACGTCGGAGACCCAGTACTTC.

CDR3 amino acids: CASSYSLRGGLPYEQYF. CDR3 nucleotide sequence: TGTGCCAGCAGTTACTCCCTTCGGGGGGGCTTGCCTTACGAGCAGTACTTC. The chain carries TRBV6-5 and TRBJ2-7, with TRBD2 matching over 8 bases. CDR1 and CDR2 (germline): MNHEY, SVGAGI. With V trimmed by 0 bases and J by 4 bases, 11 bases remained unmatched. This CDR3 has 17 amino acids.

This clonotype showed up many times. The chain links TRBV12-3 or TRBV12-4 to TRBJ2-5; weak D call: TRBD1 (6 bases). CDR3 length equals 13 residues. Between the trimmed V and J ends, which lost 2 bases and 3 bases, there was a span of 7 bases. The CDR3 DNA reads TGTGCCAGCAGTTTACAGGGGAAAGAGACCCAGTACTTC. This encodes CASSLQGKETQYF.

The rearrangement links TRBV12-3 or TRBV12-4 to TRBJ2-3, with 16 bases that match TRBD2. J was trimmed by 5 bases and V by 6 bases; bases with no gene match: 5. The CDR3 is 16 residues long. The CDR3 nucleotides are TGTGCCAGCAGGGGACTAGCGGGGGGGTGGGGAGATACGCAGTATTTT. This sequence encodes CASRGLAGGWGDTQYF.

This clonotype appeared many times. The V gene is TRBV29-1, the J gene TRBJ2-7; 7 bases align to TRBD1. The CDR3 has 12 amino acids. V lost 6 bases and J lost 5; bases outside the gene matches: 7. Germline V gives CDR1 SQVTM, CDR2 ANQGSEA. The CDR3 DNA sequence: TGCAGCGTCCGACAGGGTACGAACGAGCAGTACTTC. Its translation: CSVRQGTNEQYF.

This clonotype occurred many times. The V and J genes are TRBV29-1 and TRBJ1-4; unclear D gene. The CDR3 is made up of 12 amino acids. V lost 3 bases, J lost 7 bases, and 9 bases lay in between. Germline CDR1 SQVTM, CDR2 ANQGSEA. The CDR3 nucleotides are TGCAGCGTTGAGGTCCCGGGTGAAAAACTGTTTTTT. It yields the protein CSVEVPGEKLFF.

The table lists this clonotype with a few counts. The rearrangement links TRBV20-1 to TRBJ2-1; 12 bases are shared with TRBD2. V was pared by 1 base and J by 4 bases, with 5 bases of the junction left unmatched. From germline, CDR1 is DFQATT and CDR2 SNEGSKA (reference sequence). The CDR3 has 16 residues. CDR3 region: CSARVLAGGRYNEQFF. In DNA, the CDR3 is TGCAGTGCTAGAGTCCTAGCGGGGGGGAGGTACAATGAGCAGTTCTTC.

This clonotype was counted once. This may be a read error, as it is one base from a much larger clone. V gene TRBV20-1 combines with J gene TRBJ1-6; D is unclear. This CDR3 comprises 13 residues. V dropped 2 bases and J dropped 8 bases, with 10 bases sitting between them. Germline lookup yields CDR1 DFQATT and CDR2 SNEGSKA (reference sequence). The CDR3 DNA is TGCAGTGCTAGAAGGAATTCGGATTCACCCCTCCACTTT. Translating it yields CSARRNSDSPLHF.

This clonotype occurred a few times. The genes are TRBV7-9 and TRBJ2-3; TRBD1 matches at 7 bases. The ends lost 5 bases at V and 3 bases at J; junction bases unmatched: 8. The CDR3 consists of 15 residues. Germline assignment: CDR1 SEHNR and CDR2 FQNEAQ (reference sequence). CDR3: CASSPGQEETDTQYF. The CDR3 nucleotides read TGTGCCAGCAGCCCTGGACAGGAAGAAACAGATACGCAGTATTTT.

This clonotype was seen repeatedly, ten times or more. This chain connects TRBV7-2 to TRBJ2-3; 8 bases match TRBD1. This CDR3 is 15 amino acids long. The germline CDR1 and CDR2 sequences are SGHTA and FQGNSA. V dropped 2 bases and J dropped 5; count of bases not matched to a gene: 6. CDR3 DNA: TGTGCCAGCAGCTTACGACAGGGGCGGGTAGATACGCAGTATTTT. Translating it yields CASSLRQGRVDTQYF.

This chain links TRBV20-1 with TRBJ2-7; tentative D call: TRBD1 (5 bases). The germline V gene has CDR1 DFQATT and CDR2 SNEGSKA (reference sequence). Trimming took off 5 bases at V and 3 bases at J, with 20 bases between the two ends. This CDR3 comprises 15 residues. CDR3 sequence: CSAGQDRRPIYEQYV. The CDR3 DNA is TGCAGTGCTGGGCAAGACAGACGCCCCATCTACGAGCAGTACGTC.

CDR3 protein: CASSEPTTGRSEAFF. CDR3 DNA sequence: TGTGCCAGCAGTGAACCGACGACAGGGCGGAGTGAAGCTTTCTTT. This chain connects TRBV25-1 to TRBJ1-1; TRBD1 matches 7 bases. The CDR3 has 15 residues. The V and J ends lost 2 bases and 7 bases, in that order; junction bases with no gene match: 10. Germline V lookup: CDR1 MGHDK, CDR2 SYGVNS.

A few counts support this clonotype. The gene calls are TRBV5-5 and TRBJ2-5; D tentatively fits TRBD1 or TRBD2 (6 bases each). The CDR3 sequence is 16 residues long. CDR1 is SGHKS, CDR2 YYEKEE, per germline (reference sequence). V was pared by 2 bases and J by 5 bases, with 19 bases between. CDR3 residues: CASSLLGGRIRETQYF. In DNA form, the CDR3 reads TGTGCCAGCAGCTTACTAGGGGGGCGAATCCGGGAGACCCAGTACTTC. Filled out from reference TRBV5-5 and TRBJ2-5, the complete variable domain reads DAGVTQSPTHLIKTRGQQVTLRCSPISGHKSVSWYQQVLGQGPQFIFQYYEKEERGRGNFPDRFSARQFPNYSSELNVNALLLGDSALYLCASSLLGGRIRETQYFGPGTRLLVL.

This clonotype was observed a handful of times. CDR3: CASRRLGDQPQHF. As DNA, the CDR3 is TGTGCCAGCAGGAGGTTGGGTGATCAGCCCCAGCATTTT. The chain couples TRBV27 to TRBJ1-5; D remains unclear. The CDR3 runs 13 residues. Looked up from germline, CDR1 is MNHEY and CDR2 is SMNVEV (reference sequence). V dropped 6 bases and J dropped 5 bases, with 11 bases sitting between them.

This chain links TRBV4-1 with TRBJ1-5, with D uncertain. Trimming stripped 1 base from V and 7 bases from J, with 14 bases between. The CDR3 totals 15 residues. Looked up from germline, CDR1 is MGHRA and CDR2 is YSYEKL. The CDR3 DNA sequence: TGCGCCAGCAGCCAAGTCATAGGCGGAGGGCAGCCCCAGCATTTT. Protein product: CASSQVIGGGQPQHF.

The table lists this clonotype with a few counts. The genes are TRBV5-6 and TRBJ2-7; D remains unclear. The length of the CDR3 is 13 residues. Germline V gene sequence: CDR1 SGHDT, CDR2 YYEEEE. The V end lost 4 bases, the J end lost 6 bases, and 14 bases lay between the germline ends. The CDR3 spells CASSLQSLCEQYF. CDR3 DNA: TGTGCCAGCAGCCTACAGAGCCTCTGCGAGCAGTACTTC.

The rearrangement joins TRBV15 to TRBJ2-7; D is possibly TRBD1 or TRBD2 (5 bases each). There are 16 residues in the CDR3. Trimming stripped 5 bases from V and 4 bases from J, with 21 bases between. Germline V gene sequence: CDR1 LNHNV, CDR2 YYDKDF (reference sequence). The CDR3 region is CATSSVAGLGLYEQYV. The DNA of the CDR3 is TGTGCCACCAGCTCTGTTGCGGGCTTGGGGCTTTACGAGCAGTACGTC.